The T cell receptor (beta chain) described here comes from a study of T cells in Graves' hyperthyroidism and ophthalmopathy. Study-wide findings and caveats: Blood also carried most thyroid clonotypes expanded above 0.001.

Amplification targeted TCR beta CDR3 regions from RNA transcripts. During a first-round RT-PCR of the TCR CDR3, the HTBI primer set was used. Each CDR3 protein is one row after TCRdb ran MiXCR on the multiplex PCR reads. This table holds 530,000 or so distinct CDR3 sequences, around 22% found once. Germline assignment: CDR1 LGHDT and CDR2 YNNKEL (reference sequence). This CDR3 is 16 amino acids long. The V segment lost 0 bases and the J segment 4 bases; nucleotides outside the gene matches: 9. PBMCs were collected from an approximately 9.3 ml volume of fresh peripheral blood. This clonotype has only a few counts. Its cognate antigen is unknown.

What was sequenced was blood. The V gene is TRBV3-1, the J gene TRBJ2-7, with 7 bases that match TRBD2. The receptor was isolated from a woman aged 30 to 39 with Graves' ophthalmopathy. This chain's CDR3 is CASSQESIGGRYEQYF. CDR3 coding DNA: TGTGCCAGCAGCCAAGAAAGCATCGGCGGGAGATACGAGCAGTACTTC.